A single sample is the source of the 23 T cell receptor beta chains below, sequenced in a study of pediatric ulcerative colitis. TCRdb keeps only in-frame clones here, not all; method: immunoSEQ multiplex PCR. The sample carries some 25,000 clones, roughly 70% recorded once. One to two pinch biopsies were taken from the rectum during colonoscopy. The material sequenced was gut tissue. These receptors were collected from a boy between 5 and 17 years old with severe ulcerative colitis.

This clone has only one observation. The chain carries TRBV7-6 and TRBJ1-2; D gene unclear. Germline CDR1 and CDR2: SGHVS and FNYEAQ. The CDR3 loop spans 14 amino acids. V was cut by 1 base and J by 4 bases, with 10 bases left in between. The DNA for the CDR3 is TGTGCCAGCAGCTTAGACGCCACAGTCTATGGCTACACCTTC. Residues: CASSLDATVYGYTF.

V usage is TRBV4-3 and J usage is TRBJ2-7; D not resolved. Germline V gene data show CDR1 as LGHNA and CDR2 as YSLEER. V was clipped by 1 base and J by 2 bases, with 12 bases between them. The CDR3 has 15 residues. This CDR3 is CASSQVTQAPYEQYF. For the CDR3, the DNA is TGCGCCAGCAGCCAAGTTACCCAGGCCCCCTACGAGCAGTACTTC.

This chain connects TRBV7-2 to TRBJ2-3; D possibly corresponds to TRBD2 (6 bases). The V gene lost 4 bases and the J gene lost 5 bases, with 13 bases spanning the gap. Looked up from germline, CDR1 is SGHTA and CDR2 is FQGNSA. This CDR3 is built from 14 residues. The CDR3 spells CASSWGDGRDTQYF. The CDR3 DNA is TGTGCCAGCAGCTGGGGGGACGGCCGAGATACGCAGTATTTT. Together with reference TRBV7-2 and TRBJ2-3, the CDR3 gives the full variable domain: GAGVSQSPSNKVTEKGKDVELRCDPISGHTALYWYRQSLGQGLEFLIYFQGNSAPDKSGLPSDRFSAERTGGSVSTLTIQRTQQEDSAVYLCASSWGDGRDTQYFGPGTRLTVL.

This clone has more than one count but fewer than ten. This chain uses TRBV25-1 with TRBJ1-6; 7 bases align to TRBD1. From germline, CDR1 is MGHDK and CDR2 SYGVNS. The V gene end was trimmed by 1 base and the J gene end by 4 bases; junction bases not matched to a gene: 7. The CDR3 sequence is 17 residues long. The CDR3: CASSEFGRTGYNSPLHF. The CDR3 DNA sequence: TGTGCCAGCAGTGAATTTGGGAGGACAGGATATAATTCACCCCTCCACTTT.

The CDR3 sequence: CASSEASGTGEGTQYF. Here the CDR3 DNA reads TGTGCCAGCAGTGAAGCTTCGGGGACAGGGGAGGGTACGCAGTATTTT. This chain uses TRBV6-1 with TRBJ2-3; 10 bases are shared with TRBD1. Germline assignment: CDR1 MNHNS and CDR2 SASEGT. The CDR3 contains 16 residues. V shed 0 bases, J shed 8 bases, and the junction held 8 bases outside the gene matches.

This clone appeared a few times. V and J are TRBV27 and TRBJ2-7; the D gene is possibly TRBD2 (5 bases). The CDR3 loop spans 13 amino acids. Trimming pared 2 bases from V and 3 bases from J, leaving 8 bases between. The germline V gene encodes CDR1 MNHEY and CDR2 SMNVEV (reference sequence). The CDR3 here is CASSLTRNYEQYF. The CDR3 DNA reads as TGTGCCAGCAGTTTAACTAGGAACTACGAGCAGTACTTC.

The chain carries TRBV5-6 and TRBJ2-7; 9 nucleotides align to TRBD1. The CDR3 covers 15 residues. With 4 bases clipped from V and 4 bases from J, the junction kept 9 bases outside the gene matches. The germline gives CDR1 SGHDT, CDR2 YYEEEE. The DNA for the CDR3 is TGTGCCAGCAGCCCGGGTCCCGGGACAGGGTACGAGCAGTACTTC. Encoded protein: CASSPGPGTGYEQYF.

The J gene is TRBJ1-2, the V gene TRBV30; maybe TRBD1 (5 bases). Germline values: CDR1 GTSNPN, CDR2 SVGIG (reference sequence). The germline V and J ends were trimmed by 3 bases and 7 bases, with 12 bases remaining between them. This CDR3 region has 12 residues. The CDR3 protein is CAWRLGDRGYTF. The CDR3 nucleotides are TGTGCCTGGAGGCTGGGGGATCGTGGCTACACCTTC.

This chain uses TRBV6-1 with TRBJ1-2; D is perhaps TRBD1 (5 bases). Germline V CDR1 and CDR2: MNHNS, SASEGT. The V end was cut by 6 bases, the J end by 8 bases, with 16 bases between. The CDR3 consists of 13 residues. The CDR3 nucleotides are TGTGCCAGCAGATTAATCTCAGGGTGGGGCTACACCTTC. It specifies CASRLISGWGYTF.

The DNA for the CDR3 is TGTGCCAGCAGCGCGAGCGGTGGAGGGAAAAGCTCCTACGAGCAGTACTTC. It codes for CASSASGGGKSSYEQYF. The chain is built from TRBV9 and TRBJ2-7; maybe TRBD2 (6 bases). The CDR3 spans 17 residues. Germline-derived CDR1 and CDR2 are SGDLS and YYNGEE. Between the trimmed V and J ends, which lost 3 bases and 0 bases, there was a span of 19 bases.

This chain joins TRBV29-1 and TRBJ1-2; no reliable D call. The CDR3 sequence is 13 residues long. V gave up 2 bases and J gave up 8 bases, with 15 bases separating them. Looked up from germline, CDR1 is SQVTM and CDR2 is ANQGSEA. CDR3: CSVEPTNGRGYTF. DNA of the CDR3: TGCAGCGTTGAACCCACAAACGGGCGGGGCTACACCTTC.

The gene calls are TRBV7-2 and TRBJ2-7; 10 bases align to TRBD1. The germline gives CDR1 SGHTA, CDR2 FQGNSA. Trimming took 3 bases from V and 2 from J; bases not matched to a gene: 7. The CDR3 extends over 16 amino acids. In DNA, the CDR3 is TGTGCCAGCAGCTTTACTGTGGGGACAGGGGCCTACGAGCAGTACTTC. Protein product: CASSFTVGTGAYEQYF.

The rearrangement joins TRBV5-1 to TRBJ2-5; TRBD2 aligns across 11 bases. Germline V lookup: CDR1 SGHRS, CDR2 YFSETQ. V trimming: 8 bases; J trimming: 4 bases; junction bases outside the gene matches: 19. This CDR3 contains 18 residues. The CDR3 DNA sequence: TGCGCCAGTAAAGATCCGGGACTAGCGGCAAAAATACGAGAGACCCAGTACTTC. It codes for CASKDPGLAAKIRETQYF.

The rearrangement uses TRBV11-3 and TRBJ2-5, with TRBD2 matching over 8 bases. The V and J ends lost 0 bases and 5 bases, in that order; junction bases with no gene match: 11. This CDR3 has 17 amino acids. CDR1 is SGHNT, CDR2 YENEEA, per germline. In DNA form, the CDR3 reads TGTGCCAGCAGCTTAGATCTGAGCGGGAGTAAAGGGGAGACCCAGTACTTC. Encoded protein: CASSLDLSGSKGETQYF. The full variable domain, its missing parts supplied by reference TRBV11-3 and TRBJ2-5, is EAGVVQSPRYKIIEKKQPVAFWCNPISGHNTLYWYLQNLGQGPELLIRYENEEAVDDSQLPKDRFSAERLKGVDSTLKIQPAELGDSAVYLCASSLDLSGSKGETQYFGPGTRLLVL.

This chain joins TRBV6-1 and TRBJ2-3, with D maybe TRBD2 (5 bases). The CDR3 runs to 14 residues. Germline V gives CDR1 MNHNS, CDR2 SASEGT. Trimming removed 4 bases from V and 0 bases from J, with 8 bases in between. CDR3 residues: CASSVRGSTDTQYF. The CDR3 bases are TGTGCCAGCAGTGTACGGGGAAGCACAGATACGCAGTATTTT.

The CDR3 DNA sequence: TGTGCCAGCAGCTTTTACGGGGGTTTGGAACAGTTCTTC. Protein sequence: CASSFYGGLEQFF. The rearrangement links TRBV5-6 to TRBJ2-1; D is possibly TRBD2 (6 bases). CDR3 size: 13 residues. The germline V and J ends were trimmed by 2 bases and 13 bases, with 16 bases remaining between them. Per the germline V gene, CDR1 is SGHDT and CDR2 is YYEEEE. Variable domain in full (rest from reference TRBV5-6 and TRBJ2-1): DAGVTQSPTHLIKTRGQQVTLRCSPKSGHDTVSWYQQALGQGPQFIFQYYEEEERQRGNFPDRFSGHQFPNYSSELNVNALLLGDSALYLCASSFYGGLEQFFGPGTRLTVL.

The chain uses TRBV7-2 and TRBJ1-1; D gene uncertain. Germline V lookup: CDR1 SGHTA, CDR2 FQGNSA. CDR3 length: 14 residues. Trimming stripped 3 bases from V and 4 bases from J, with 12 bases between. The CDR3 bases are TGTGCCAGCAGCTTTGGGGTTCGCGGCACTGAAGCTTTCTTT. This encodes CASSFGVRGTEAFF.

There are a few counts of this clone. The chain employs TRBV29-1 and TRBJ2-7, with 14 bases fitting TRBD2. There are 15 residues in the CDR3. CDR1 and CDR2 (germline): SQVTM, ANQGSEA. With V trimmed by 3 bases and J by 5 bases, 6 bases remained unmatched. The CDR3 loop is CSVDQGTSGSDEQYF. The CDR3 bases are TGCAGCGTTGACCAGGGGACTAGCGGGAGTGACGAGCAGTACTTC.

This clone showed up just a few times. The CDR3 nucleotides are TGTGCCAGTAGTGCACGATACAATCAGCCCCAGCATTTT. It is translated as CASSARYNQPQHF. The chain recombines TRBV19 with TRBJ1-5; unclear D gene. This CDR3 comprises 13 residues. The V and J ends lost 5 bases and 3 bases respectively, with 8 bases between them. The germline gives CDR1 LNHDA, CDR2 SQIVND (reference sequence).

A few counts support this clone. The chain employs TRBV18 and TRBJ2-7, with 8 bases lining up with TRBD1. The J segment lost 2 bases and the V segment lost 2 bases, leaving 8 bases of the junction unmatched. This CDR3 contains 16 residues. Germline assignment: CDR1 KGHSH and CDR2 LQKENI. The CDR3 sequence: CASSPDGTGGAYEQYF. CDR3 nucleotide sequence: TGTGCCAGCTCACCAGACGGGACAGGCGGAGCCTACGAGCAGTACTTC.

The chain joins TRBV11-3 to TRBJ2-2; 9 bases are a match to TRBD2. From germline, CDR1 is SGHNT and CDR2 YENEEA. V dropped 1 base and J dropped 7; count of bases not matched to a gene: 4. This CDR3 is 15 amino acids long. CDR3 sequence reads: CASSLGGRDVGELFF. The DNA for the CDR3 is TGTGCCAGCAGCTTAGGCGGGAGGGACGTCGGGGAGCTGTTTTTT.

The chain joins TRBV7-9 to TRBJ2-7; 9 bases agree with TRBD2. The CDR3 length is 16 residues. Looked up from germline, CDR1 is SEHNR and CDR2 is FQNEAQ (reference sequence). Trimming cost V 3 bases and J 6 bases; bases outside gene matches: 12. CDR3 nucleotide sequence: TGTGCCAGCAGCTTCTCTTCCGGCGGGAGGGGGCTCGAGCAGTACTTC. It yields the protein CASSFSSGGRGLEQYF.

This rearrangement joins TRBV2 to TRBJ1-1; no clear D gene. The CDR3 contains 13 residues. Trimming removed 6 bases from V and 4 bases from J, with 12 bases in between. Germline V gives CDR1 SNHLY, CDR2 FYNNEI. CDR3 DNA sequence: TGTGCCAGCAGGGAGTCTACCGGCACTGAAGCTTTCTTT. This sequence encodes CASRESTGTEAFF.